The sequence of this TCR beta chain was determined in a study of blood T cell repertoires in COVID-19. Study-wide context: T cells, B-cell-depleted T cells, or PBMCs supplied cDNA or gDNA.

CDR3 length equals 15 residues. CDR1 and CDR2 from the germline V gene are SGHTA and FQGNSA. The V end lost 4 bases, the J end lost 2 bases, and 12 bases lay between the germline ends. Per the original data handling: Reference gene primers were amplified, and this amplification served to estimate nucleated cell counts. This table comes from immunoSEQ multiplex PCR, and its TCRdb copy is limited to in-frame clones, with some not included. Clonal size and the V and J genes are those of that table, whereas D and trimming came from the DNA. The table has more than 200,000 clones, about 83% seen once. This chain uses TRBV7-2 with TRBJ2-1; D not certain. Sequencing used peripheral blood. This clonotype was obtained from a middle-aged woman with active or convalescent COVID-19. CDR3: CASSSGPYPYNEQFF. The CDR3 DNA reads as TGTGCCAGCAGCTCGGGTCCATATCCCTACAATGAGCAGTTCTTC.